The present entry profiles one T cell receptor (beta chain) with its context. Method: immunoSEQ multiplex PCR; TCRdb's copy keeps in-frame clones and lacks some. The sample shows 450,000 to 500,000 clones, around 80% of them seen only once. These data originate in a study of shared clonotypes between healthy human individuals. CDR3 length equals 16 residues. J gave up 1 base and V 4 bases, and 6 bases lay outside the gene matches. Germline CDR1 and CDR2: MDHEN and SYDVKM. The clonotype comes from a woman between 35 and 50 years old in good health. Some clones in this sample may be carry-over from other donors' samples. The specimen sequenced was PBMCs. The chain links TRBV28 to TRBJ2-1, with TRBD2 identical over 8 bases. This chain's CDR3 is CASSSEAGVSYNEQFF. Here the CDR3 DNA reads TGTGCCAGCAGTTCCGAAGCGGGAGTGTCCTACAATGAGCAGTTCTTC. The entire variable domain, with the rest obtained from reference TRBV28 and TRBJ2-1, is as follows: DVKVTQSSRYLVKRTGEKVFLECVQDMDHENMFWYRQDPGLGLRLIYFSYDVKMKEKGDIPEGYSVSREKKERFSLILESASTNQTSMYLCASSSEAGVSYNEQFFGPGTRLTVL.